This T cell receptor beta chain was observed in a study of tumor-infiltrating lymphocytes in localized non-small cell lung cancer. The method was immunoSEQ multiplex PCR; TCRdb's version includes in-frame clones alone and lacks a portion of them. The sample includes some 10,000 clones, about three fifths of them seen just once. After removal of 3 bases from V and 4 bases from J, the junction contained 8 bases not matched to a gene. Germline loops: CDR1 SQVTM, CDR2 ANQGSEA. This CDR3 region has 14 residues. The sequence was obtained from a human donor with non-small cell lung cancer. The chain is built from TRBV29-1 and TRBJ1-2, with 7 bases aligning to TRBD1. What was sequenced was uninvolved lung tissue not adjacent to the tumor. The CDR3 region is CSVEHRGQGYGYTF. For the CDR3, the DNA is TGCAGCGTTGAGCATAGGGGGCAGGGCTATGGCTACACCTTC.